What follows describes a single T cell receptor (beta chain). Its antigen is not known. Healthy adults negative for HIV, lacking recent acute infections or vaccinations, served as donors. Every donor, a Caucasian adult, lived in Nashville, Tennessee. Produced via immunoSEQ multiplex PCR; TCRdb's table is partial and in-frame only. The table has hundreds of thousands of clones, approximately 79% seen once. V was shortened by 8 bases and J by 2 bases, with 17 bases between the two germline ends. CDR1 is MNHEY, CDR2 SMNVEV, per germline (reference sequence). This CDR3 spans 15 amino acids. The record originates from a study of shared clonotypes between healthy human individuals. Overall study results and limits: The study found about 5.1% of naive CD4 clonotypes shared across several donors. Non-shared clonotypes showed lower generation probabilities than clonotypes common to all four donors.

Sequenced input: memory CD4+ T cells sorted from blood. The sample's subset: CD45RA-negative fraction. The sequence derives from a woman in her thirties in good health. The chain carries TRBV27 and TRBJ2-3, with D possibly being TRBD2 (6 bases). CDR3 protein: CASGHFRGITDTQYF. CDR3 in DNA: TGTGCCAGCGGACACTTCCGGGGGATCACAGATACGCAGTATTTT.